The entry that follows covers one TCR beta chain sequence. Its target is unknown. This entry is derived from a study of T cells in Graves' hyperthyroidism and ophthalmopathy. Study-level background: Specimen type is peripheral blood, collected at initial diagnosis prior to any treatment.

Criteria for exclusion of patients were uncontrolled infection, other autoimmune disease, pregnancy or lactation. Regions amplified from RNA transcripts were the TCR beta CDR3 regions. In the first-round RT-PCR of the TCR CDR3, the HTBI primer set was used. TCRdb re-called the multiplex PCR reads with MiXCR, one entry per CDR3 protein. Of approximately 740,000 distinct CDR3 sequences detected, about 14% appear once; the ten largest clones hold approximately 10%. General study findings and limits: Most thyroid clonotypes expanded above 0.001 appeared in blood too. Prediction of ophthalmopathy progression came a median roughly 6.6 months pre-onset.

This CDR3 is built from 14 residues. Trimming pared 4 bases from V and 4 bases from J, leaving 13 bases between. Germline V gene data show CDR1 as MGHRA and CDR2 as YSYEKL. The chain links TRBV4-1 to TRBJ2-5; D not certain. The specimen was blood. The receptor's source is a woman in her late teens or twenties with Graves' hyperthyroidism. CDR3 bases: TGCGCCAGCAGCCCTCTCGGCCTGGGAGAGACCCAGTACTTC. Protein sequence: CASSPLGLGETQYF.